The present T cell receptor (beta chain) was sequenced within a study of immune cell composition in non-small cell lung cancer (TCRdb year 2017). Turning to the overall study: To assign histologic subtype, which was mostly lung adenocarcinoma or squamous cell carcinoma, H&E was combined with p63, CK5, Napsin A and TTF-1 immunohistochemistry. TCR-beta sequencing (Adaptive Biotechnologies) was performed on a few dozen paired NSCLC tumour and non-adjacent lung specimens plus 26 tumour-only specimens. Supplementary cohort #1, around nine lung adenocarcinoma cases, had paired tumour/lung TCR-beta sequencing and TIL populations generated to assess tumour reactivity. Several tumour specimens with TCR-beta data were of rare histological subtypes and were excluded from the subtype comparisons.

This clone was detected a few times. Its binding antigen is unknown. No clone much larger than this one lies a single base away; base qualities are absent. The investigation overall reported the following: Lung squamous cell carcinoma tumours had significantly higher Top 10 clone scores and productive clonality than lung adenocarcinoma tumours. No significant correlation was found between tumour TCR-beta clonality and smoking pack-years. Nearly half of NSCLC cases had tumour-associated clones >0.5%, with 75% of squamous carcinomas showing such clones compared with 33% of adenocarcinomas. In fewer than 12 adenocarcinoma cases, maximal tumour-associated clone frequency correlated strongly with TIL tumour reactivity, whereas overall clonality did not. The reactivity cohort contained only around ten cases, and the tumour-reactive clones were not shown to have sequences in common with the dominant in vivo tumour-associated clones.

Genomic DNA was isolated with the QIAamp DNA kit from frozen aliquots of single-cell suspensions that had not been sorted. Surgically resected non-small cell lung cancer tissue was used for the tumour samples. Tissues arrived within 2 hours of resection and were immediately processed into single-cell suspensions. Tissue was broken up mechanically, digested enzymatically with DNase I, collagenase I and hyaluronidase for under 35 minutes at 37 degrees C, and then filtered and RBC-lysed. Via the germline V gene, CDR1 is SGHRS and CDR2 YFSETQ. The CDR3 contains 14 residues, cysteine and phenylalanine counted. Here the CDR3 DNA is all that survives: 42 bases in frame from base 1. Clipping removes 5 bases from V and 8 bases from J, with 7 as the unmatched junction base count. A two-step multiplex PCR amplified TCR-beta CDR3 regions from genomic DNA, and the second step of the PCR added Illumina-compatible adaptors. TCR-beta immunosequencing was carried out on an Illumina platform through the commercial immunoSEQ service. The authors processed their data as follows. Repertoires were summarised by productive clonality and by Top 10 Clones, defined as the percentage of T-cell templates derived from the ten most frequent sequences. Productive clonality ranged from 0 to 1, with 1 indicating a monoclonal population. Sequences comprising at least 0.1% of tumour T-cell templates but absent from matched non-adjacent lung were defined as tumour-associated clones and were identified via log10 scatter plots. Two-group comparisons used Student's t-tests, stages used ANOVA, and relationships used linear regression, analysed in GraphPad Prism7 and R. In TCRdb, the immuneACCESS table is reduced to in-frame sequences with V and J assigned. These tables do not hold every clone; where another copy was compared, an unresolved V gene accounts for under half, and the others remain unexplained. Clone size and V and J calls were adopted from that table, with D and trimming inferred from the DNA. In all, the sample holds about 4,900 clones, and over 60% of those were seen once. 22% of the sample is held by the ten biggest clonotypes.

Sequencing was performed on lung tumor tissue. This sequence was found in a human donor with non-small cell lung cancer. The sequence is built from TRBV5-1 and TRBJ1-6; 7 nucleotides in the junction match TRBD1. The CDR3 region: CASSFDRVDSPLHF. The nucleotide sequence reads TGCGCCAGCAGTTTCGACAGGGTGGATTCACCCCTCCACTTT.